The 26 T cell receptor beta chains given below trace back to one sample, sequenced in a study of PD-L1 blockade in urothelial cancer. TCRdb's table, derived via immunoSEQ multiplex PCR, lists solely in-frame clones and lacks some. The table records 100,000 or so clones, about 91% of them present only once. The sample here was PBMCs, taken around atezolizumab (anti-PD-L1) treatment. The source is an elderly woman with urothelial cancer.

This rearrangement joins TRBV11-2 to TRBJ1-5; 9 bases fit TRBD1. The CDR3 consists of 17 residues. Germline CDR1 reads SGHAT; CDR2 reads FQNNGV. The J segment lost 2 bases and the V segment lost 1 base, leaving 6 bases of the junction unmatched. The CDR3 nucleotides are TGTGCCAGCAGCTTAGGAGGGGACAGGGAGGGCAATCAGCCCCAGCATTTT. It is translated as CASSLGGDREGNQPQHF.

This clone was detected only a few times. The chain is built from TRBV5-1 and TRBJ2-7; 8 nucleotides match TRBD1. The V segment lost 5 bases and the J segment 7 bases; nucleotides outside the gene matches: 8. The CDR3 loop spans 13 amino acids. CDR1 and CDR2 (germline): SGHRS, YFSETQ. This CDR3 reads CASRLDRVGEQYF. The CDR3 region has the DNA TGCGCCAGCAGACTGGACAGGGTTGGGGAGCAGTACTTC.

The sample holds a few counts of this clone. The V call is TRBV5-1, the J call TRBJ1-1, with a tentative D call TRBD1 (5 bases). The germline V and J ends were trimmed by 2 bases and 3 bases, with 20 bases remaining between them. Germline V gene data show CDR1 as SGHRS and CDR2 as YFSETQ. The CDR3 is 17 amino acids. This CDR3 reads CASSLMGLGAKDTEAFF. CDR3 nucleotide sequence: TGCGCCAGCAGCTTAATGGGTCTAGGGGCTAAGGACACTGAAGCTTTCTTT.

This clone was counted only a few times. V is TRBV7-9 and J is TRBJ1-1, with 8 positions matching TRBD1. In germline, CDR1 is SEHNR, CDR2 FQNEAQ (reference sequence). V lost 5 bases to trimming and J lost 4 bases; unmatched junction nucleotides: 9. The length of the CDR3 is 15 residues. The CDR3 bases are TGTGCCAGCAGCCTGGGCGGGACAGGTGGCACTGAAGCTTTCTTT. It is translated as CASSLGGTGGTEAFF.

This chain uses TRBV5-1 with TRBJ1-2; D call uncertain. This CDR3 has 15 residues. Germline V gives CDR1 SGHRS, CDR2 YFSETQ. With 4 bases removed from V and 4 bases from J, the gap between germline ends came to 17 bases. The CDR3 loop reads CASSPAGEGGYGYTF. The CDR3 DNA sequence: TGCGCCAGCAGCCCGGCCGGCGAAGGCGGCTATGGCTACACCTTC.

The CDR3 DNA is TGTGCCAGCAGTTTAGACAGGGTGGACGGAAAACTGTTTTTT. Translation: CASSLDRVDGKLFF. J is TRBJ1-4 and V is TRBV28; the match to TRBD1 covers 7 bases. This CDR3 spans 14 amino acids. Unmatched junction bases numbered 7, after V lost 2 bases and J lost 10 bases. Germline-derived CDR1 and CDR2 are MDHEN and SYDVKM. The whole variable domain, filled in from reference TRBV28 and TRBJ1-4, reads DVKVTQSSRYLVKRTGEKVFLECVQDMDHENMFWYRQDPGLGLRLIYFSYDVKMKEKGDIPEGYSVSREKKERFSLILESASTNQTSMYLCASSLDRVDGKLFFGSGTQLSVL.

The chain carries TRBV7-3 and TRBJ2-1; 7 positions match TRBD2. The CDR3 is 15 residues long. V lost 5 bases and J lost 7; bases outside the gene matches: 11. In germline, CDR1 is SGHTA, CDR2 FQGTGA. The CDR3 sequence: CASSPNAGEWNEQFF. CDR3 in DNA: TGTGCCAGCAGCCCAAACGCGGGGGAATGGAATGAGCAGTTCTTC.

The J gene is TRBJ2-2, the V gene TRBV2; TRBD2 matches at 8 bases. Germline-derived CDR1 and CDR2 are SNHLY and FYNNEI. This CDR3 spans 16 amino acids. The trim removed 6 bases at V and 1 base at J, leaving 7 bases unmatched. Here the CDR3 reads CASRADSGVNTGELFF. CDR3 DNA: TGTGCCAGCAGAGCCGATAGCGGGGTGAACACCGGGGAGCTGTTTTTT.

The V and J genes are TRBV9 and TRBJ2-5; D is possibly TRBD2 (6 bases). This CDR3 has 15 amino acids. Trimming pared 3 bases from V and 3 bases from J, leaving 15 bases between. The germline V gene has CDR1 SGDLS and CDR2 YYNGEE. The CDR3 here is CASSAPRLVEETQYF. CDR3 DNA: TGTGCCAGCAGCGCCCCAAGACTAGTAGAAGAGACCCAGTACTTC.

This chain links TRBV27 with TRBJ2-1, with TRBD2 identical over 14 bases. J was trimmed by 5 bases and V by 5 bases; bases with no gene match: 5. CDR3 length: 16 amino acids. Germline values: CDR1 MNHEY, CDR2 SMNVEV (reference sequence). CDR3 residues: CASSRLAGGEDNEQFF. As DNA, the CDR3 is TGTGCCAGCAGTCGACTAGCGGGAGGGGAGGACAATGAGCAGTTCTTC.

This chain connects TRBV7-7 to TRBJ2-5; 14 bases line up with TRBD2. The CDR3 is 15 amino acids. The ends lost 5 bases at V and 7 bases at J; junction bases unmatched: 6. From germline, CDR1 is SSHAT and CDR2 FNYEAQ (reference sequence). As DNA, the CDR3 is TGTGCCAGCAGCATCGGACTAGCGGGGGGTTCGACCCAGTACTTC. Protein product: CASSIGLAGGSTQYF.

This chain joins TRBV2 and TRBJ1-5; 8 bases map to TRBD1. CDR3 size: 15 residues. Per germline, CDR1 SNHLY and CDR2 FYNNEI. The J segment lost 2 bases and the V segment lost 8 bases, leaving 8 bases of the junction unmatched. The CDR3 region is CASHLGQGGNQPQHF. CDR3 nucleotide sequence: TGTGCCAGCCACCTCGGACAGGGCGGCAATCAGCCCCAGCATTTT.

This chain joins TRBV5-1 and TRBJ2-1; 10 bases match TRBD2. CDR1 SGHRS and CDR2 YFSETQ come from the germline V gene. Trimming took 4 bases from V and 9 from J; bases not matched to a gene: 10. There are 15 residues in the CDR3. The CDR3, as DNA: TGCGCCAGCAGCCTCACCGGGACTAGCGTTAGTGAGCAGTTCTTC. This sequence encodes CASSLTGTSVSEQFF.

The CDR3 protein is CATSRAGTGVLLAFF. The DNA for the CDR3 is TGTGCCACCAGCAGAGCCGGGACAGGGGTTTTATTAGCTTTCTTT. The V gene is TRBV15, the J gene TRBJ1-1; the match to TRBD1 covers 10 bases. This CDR3 region has 15 residues. The junction had 9 bases not matched to a gene; V was cut back by 1 base and J by 10 bases. Germline CDR1 and CDR2: LNHNV and YYDKDF (reference sequence).

This sequence joins TRBV28 and TRBJ1-3; no reliable D call. The CDR3 totals 11 residues. Germline V gene lookup returns CDR1 MDHEN and CDR2 SYDVKM. V lost 4 bases to trimming and J lost 5 bases, with 3 bases between them. The CDR3: CASSSRNTIYF. In DNA form, the CDR3 reads TGTGCCAGCAGTTCTCGAAACACCATATATTTT.

The CDR3 nucleotides are TGTGCCAGCAGTTACTCGGGCAGGGGGGATGGCTACACCTTC. Its translation is CASSYSGRGDGYTF. This sequence joins TRBV6-5 and TRBJ1-2; TRBD1 matches at 7 bases. J lost 6 bases, V lost 0 bases, and 4 bases had no gene match. Germline V CDR1 and CDR2: MNHEY, SVGAGI. This CDR3 contains 14 residues.

A single count supports this clone. V and J are TRBV6-6 and TRBJ1-1; tentative D call: TRBD1 (6 bases). V was trimmed by 5 bases and J by 4 bases, leaving 8 bases between them. From germline, CDR1 is MNHNY and CDR2 SVGAGI (reference sequence). There are 12 residues in the CDR3. The CDR3 loop is CASSAGATEAFF. DNA for the CDR3: TGTGCCAGCAGTGCAGGGGCCACTGAAGCTTTCTTT.

The genes are TRBV6-1 and TRBJ2-2; TRBD1 matches at 7 bases. The V gene end was trimmed by 7 bases and the J gene end by 5 bases; junction bases not matched to a gene: 7. The CDR3 contains 14 residues. Germline assignment: CDR1 MNHNS and CDR2 SASEGT. CDR3 DNA sequence: TGTGCCAGCACCCCCTTGACAGGGACCGGGGAGCTGTTTTTT. Its translation is CASTPLTGTGELFF.

CDR3 DNA sequence: TGTGCCAGCAGTGCCGGTTTTAATCAGCCCCAGCATTTT. Its translation: CASSAGFNQPQHF. V and J are TRBV6-4 and TRBJ1-5; D call uncertain. The germline CDR1 and CDR2 sequences are MRHNA and SNTAGT. CDR3 length equals 13 residues. With 4 bases removed from V and 4 bases from J, the gap between germline ends came to 8 bases.

The CDR3 loop reads CASSPGTEAFF. CDR3 nucleotides: TGTGCCAGTAGTCCGGGGACAGAAGCTTTCTTT. The chain is built from TRBV19 and TRBJ1-1; perhaps TRBD1 as D (6 bases). Germline-derived CDR1 and CDR2 are LNHDA and SQIVND (reference sequence). V lost 5 bases, J lost 8 bases, and 9 bases lay in between. The CDR3 runs 11 residues.

The chain carries TRBV6-5 and TRBJ1-2, with 7 bases that match TRBD1. Trimming at V came to 5 bases and at J to 6 bases, leaving 6 bases not matched to a gene. There are 13 residues in the CDR3. Germline-derived CDR1 and CDR2 are MNHEY and SVGAGI. Here the CDR3 reads CASSPQGYHGYTF. The CDR3 nucleotides are TGTGCCAGCAGTCCACAGGGGTACCATGGCTACACCTTC.

In its sample, this clone was seen once. This chain joins TRBV10-2 and TRBJ2-5, with 11 bases identical to TRBD2. The J segment lost 3 bases and the V segment lost 6 bases, leaving 3 bases of the junction unmatched. The CDR3 has 14 amino acids. The germline gives CDR1 WSHSY, CDR2 SAAADI. The CDR3 reads CASSRLAGKETQYF. CDR3 sequence (DNA): TGCGCCAGCAGCCGACTAGCGGGAAAAGAGACCCAGTACTTC.

The rearrangement links TRBV27 to TRBJ2-1; D is perhaps TRBD2 (5 bases). Trimming removed 5 bases at V and 0 bases at J, with 8 bases between. Per the germline V gene, CDR1 is MNHEY and CDR2 is SMNVEV (reference sequence). The CDR3 contains 14 residues. In DNA, the CDR3 is TGTGCCAGCAGTATAAGCGGCTCCTACAATGAGCAGTTCTTC. This translates into CASSISGSYNEQFF.

The V gene is TRBV28, the J gene TRBJ1-5; 8 nucleotides align to TRBD1. Germline CDR1 reads MDHEN; CDR2 reads SYDVKM. Trimming took 6 bases from V and 0 from J; bases not matched to a gene: 10. The CDR3 loop spans 17 amino acids. The chain's CDR3 is CASSPSGQGYSNQPQHF. In DNA form, the CDR3 reads TGTGCCAGCAGCCCTTCCGGACAGGGCTATAGCAATCAGCCCCAGCATTTT. Supplemented by reference TRBV28 and TRBJ1-5, the full variable domain reads DVKVTQSSRYLVKRTGEKVFLECVQDMDHENMFWYRQDPGLGLRLIYFSYDVKMKEKGDIPEGYSVSREKKERFSLILESASTNQTSMYLCASSPSGQGYSNQPQHFGDGTRLSIL.

This clone was seen a handful of times. The V call is TRBV9, the J call TRBJ2-7, with 7 positions matching TRBD1. CDR1 and CDR2 (germline): SGDLS, YYNGEE. The length of the CDR3 is 15 residues. V gave up 4 bases and J gave up 2 bases; unmatched junction bases: 9. The CDR3, as DNA: TGTGCCAGCAGCCCGCGACAGGGTGGTCCCTACGAGCAGTACTTC. This encodes CASSPRQGGPYEQYF.

The genes are TRBV5-1 and TRBJ2-7; 9 bases line up with TRBD1. J gave up 4 bases and V 4 bases, and 6 bases lay outside the gene matches. This CDR3 has 14 residues. Per germline, CDR1 SGHRS and CDR2 YFSETQ. The CDR3 is CASSPGQGLYEQYF. CDR3 in DNA: TGCGCCAGCAGCCCGGGACAGGGATTGTACGAGCAGTACTTC. Full variable domain (remainder filled in from reference TRBV5-1 and TRBJ2-7): KAGVTQTPRYLIKTRGQQVTLSCSPISGHRSVSWYQQTPGQGLQFLFEYFSETQRNKGNFPGRFSGRQFSNSRSEMNVSTLELGDSALYLCASSPGQGLYEQYFGPGTRLTVT.